This T cell receptor (beta chain) was sequenced in a study of T cell repertoires in cytomegalovirus infection. Findings and limits, study-wide: Clonotypes of TCR beta that were HLA-C-restricted and CMV-specific dominated the ex vivo response.

TCRdb reprocessed the reads via MiXCR and lists one record per CDR3 protein. The table shows about 460,000 distinct CDR3 sequences, with over 9% occurring only once. This clonotype was recorded at least ten times. What it binds is unknown. Germline CDR1 is SGHRS and CDR2 is YFSETQ. The CDR3 is 16 amino acids. V lost 4 bases and J lost 2; bases outside the gene matches: 11. This rearrangement joins TRBV5-1 to TRBJ2-7, with TRBD2 matching 8 bases. This sequence originates from a human donor in good health (CMV status not recorded). Some clones in this sample may be carry-over from other donors' samples. Sequenced sample: PBMCs. CDR3 DNA sequence: TGCGCCAGCAGCCGGACACGGGGGGGCAGGACCTACGAGCAGTACTTC. Its protein product is CASSRTRGGRTYEQYF.